A single T cell receptor beta chain is shown here with its context. Its antigen is not yet known. Within one base of it there is no much larger clone, and no base qualities were kept. This record comes from a study of brain T cells in children with intractable seizures (dated by TCRdb to the early 2020s). With respect to the entire study: As a first screen for immune gene transcripts, resected brain tissue from approximately 50 pediatric epilepsy surgery cases was run on a NanoString immunology panel. Among the roughly twelve selected surgery cases, eight also had pre-surgery blood sequenced, leaving four with brain tissue only.

Overall study outcomes, separate from this receptor: The patients' HCMV serostatus was not known, and viral specificity was inferred solely from CDR3 sequence similarity. Because sequencing depth differed between pre- and post-surgery blood, the absence of clones from the pre-surgery sample may reflect undersampling.

The immunoSEQ assay was used to generate TCR beta chain sequences from genomic DNA. The study's own analysis went as follows. Any CDR3 sequence that did not begin with the conserved framework cysteine at position 104 was removed by hand. Clonality was calculated as one minus the normalized Shannon's Diversity Index, with values ranging from 0 (maximal diversity) to 1 (oligoclonal). Differences in the frequency of the same CDR3 between samples, such as brain versus blood, were assessed with chi-squared comparison-of-proportions tests. Public clonotypes were identified by searching immuneACCESS, and similarity to known antiviral clonotypes was assessed with the VDJdb browser. TCRdb carries this immuneACCESS record with in-frame sequences only. Its versions omit some clonotypes, under half of them owing to an unresolved V gene in the studies checked, with the rest unexplained. Clone size and V and J calls were adopted from that table, with D and trimming inferred from the DNA. This sample has about 340,000 clones in its table, and about 93% of those were observed once. 4.5% to 7% of the sample lies in the top ten.

Counted from cysteine to phenylalanine, this CDR3 has 17 amino acids. Just CDR3 DNA is preserved here, 51 bases in frame from base 1. V trim: 4 bases; J trim: 3 bases; unmatched bases: 12. The germline V gene yields MDHEN for CDR1 and SYDVKM for CDR2. The intended sense of this specimen's time point label: blood from clinic visit 5 months post-surgery; TSC patient then seizure free. The surgery cases with the highest brain T cell transcript signatures were chosen for TCR beta chain sequencing of brain tissue, and also of blood when blood was available. Before surgery, the patients had been given at least one anti-epileptic drug. TCR-sequenced patients were children with drug-resistant epilepsy due to tuberous sclerosis complex, focal cortical dysplasia, Rasmussen encephalitis or hemimegalencephaly. The Monarch genomic DNA purification kit was used to extract bulk genomic DNA from unsorted brain tissue and from whole blood.

The sample consisted of peripheral blood, taken 4 to 5 months after surgery. In this chain, TRBV28 is recombined with TRBJ2-1; a stretch of 7 junction bases matches TRBD2. The sequence was obtained from a boy under three years old with tuberous sclerosis and intractable seizures. The CDR3 loop reads CASSSPLRTGGYNEQFF. The nucleotide sequence reads as follows: TGTGCCAGCAGTTCCCCCCTGAGGACGGGGGGCTACAATGAGCAGTTCTTC.